This T cell receptor beta chain was identified during a study of somatic mutations in cytotoxic T cells in rheumatoid arthritis. Study details: Using a FACSAria II or Sony SH800, a portion of the V beta antibody-stained T-cell populations were flow-sorted at nearly 100% purity, and among those populations were V beta1+ cells that were then sequenced for TCRB.

The investigators isolated CD4+ and CD8+ cells by positive magnetic bead selection and checked their purity by flow cytometry. V lost 0 bases to trimming and J lost 5 bases, with 12 bases between them. CDR1 and CDR2 (germline): SGDLS, YYNGEE. This CDR3 is 15 amino acids long. The table came from immunoSEQ multiplex PCR; TCRdb's copy has only in-frame clones and leaves some out. This table has approximately 20,000 clones, over 75% appearing once. The chain combines TRBV9 with TRBJ2-1, with D hard to call. Sequenced material: CD8+ T cells sorted from blood. The sequence derives from a woman aged 45-65 years in good health. This CDR3 is CASSVDGRPNNEQFF. The CDR3 nucleotides are TGTGCCAGCAGCGTAGATGGCAGGCCAAACAATGAGCAGTTCTTC.